One sample yielded the 22 T cell receptor beta chains listed below, sequenced in a study of blood T cell repertoires in COVID-19. Sequenced by immunoSEQ multiplex PCR; TCRdb stores in-frame clones only, minus some. This table has roughly 190,000 clones, around 82% appearing once. Sequenced input: peripheral blood. The receptors were gathered from a man aged 50-59 years with active or convalescent COVID-19.

This clone was counted only a few times. This sequence joins TRBV29-1 and TRBJ1-2; TRBD1 aligns across 10 bases. The CDR3 is 13 amino acids. The V gene's germline CDR1 is SQVTM and CDR2 ANQGSEA. V shed 2 bases, J shed 6 bases, and the junction held 3 bases outside the gene matches. CDR3 in amino acids: CSVEYGQGDGYTF. The CDR3 coding sequence is TGCAGCGTTGAATATGGACAGGGGGATGGCTACACCTTC.

This rearrangement joins TRBV27 to TRBJ1-2, with 9 nucleotides matching TRBD1. J was trimmed by 5 bases and V by 6 bases; bases with no gene match: 13. This CDR3 region has 16 residues. CDR1 and CDR2 from the germline V gene are MNHEY and SMNVEV (reference sequence). CDR3 DNA sequence: TGTGCCAGCAGCAAAGGCGGACAGGGGATTTGGTATGGCTACACCTTC. Protein product: CASSKGGQGIWYGYTF.

The chain employs TRBV5-6 and TRBJ1-1; tentatively, D is TRBD1 (6 bases). Germline lookup yields CDR1 SGHDT and CDR2 YYEEEE. The length of the CDR3 is 13 residues. Trimming took 4 bases from V and 2 from J, leaving 9 bases between them. In nucleotides, the CDR3 is TGTGCCAGCAGCCGGGACACAAACACTGAAGCTTTCTTT. Translating gives CASSRDTNTEAFF.

In its sample, this clone was seen once. This chain links TRBV30 with TRBJ1-5; unclear D gene. The germline V and J ends were trimmed by 2 bases and 0 bases, with 8 bases remaining between them. The V gene's germline CDR1 is GTSNPN and CDR2 SVGIG (reference sequence). This CDR3 is built from 14 residues. In DNA form, the CDR3 reads TGTGCCTGGAGTCGCGTCATTAGCAATCAGCCCCAGCATTTT. This encodes CAWSRVISNQPQHF.

The chain joins TRBV27 to TRBJ2-2; possible D gene TRBD1, 6 bases. Germline V CDR1 and CDR2: MNHEY, SMNVEV (reference sequence). Trimming pared 6 bases from V and 6 bases from J, leaving 11 bases between. The CDR3 runs to 13 residues. The CDR3 sequence: CASSATGSGELFF. The CDR3 coding sequence is TGTGCCAGCAGCGCTACAGGGTCCGGGGAGCTGTTTTTT.

The rearrangement uses TRBV6-5 and TRBJ1-3; D possibly corresponds to TRBD1 (5 bases). The V end was cut by 5 bases, the J end by 0 bases, with 11 bases between. The V gene's germline CDR1 is MNHEY and CDR2 SVGAGI. This CDR3 spans 15 amino acids. Written as DNA, the CDR3 is TGTGCCAGCAGTCCCGGGGGGAGCTCTGGAAACACCATATATTTT. It codes for CASSPGGSSGNTIYF.

This chain uses TRBV5-1 with TRBJ1-2; no firm D call. CDR3 length: 14 amino acids. Trimming left V 1 base short and J 8 bases short, with 15 bases between. From germline, CDR1 is SGHRS and CDR2 YFSETQ. The CDR3 nucleotides are TGCGCCAGCAGCTTGAGAGGCGTTCAAGGAGGCTACACCTTC. It is translated as CASSLRGVQGGYTF. Variable domain in full (rest from reference TRBV5-1 and TRBJ1-2): KAGVTQTPRYLIKTRGQQVTLSCSPISGHRSVSWYQQTPGQGLQFLFEYFSETQRNKGNFPGRFSGRQFSNSRSEMNVSTLELGDSALYLCASSLRGVQGGYTFGSGTRLTVV.

The rearrangement joins TRBV7-2 to TRBJ2-6, with a tentative D call TRBD1 (6 bases). The CDR3 consists of 17 residues. Germline CDR1 reads SGHTA; CDR2 reads FQGNSA. The V and J ends lost 5 bases and 2 bases respectively, with 16 bases between them. CDR3 sequence: CASSRRPRGAGANVLTF. CDR3 DNA: TGTGCCAGCAGCAGAAGGCCCAGGGGAGCTGGGGCCAACGTCCTGACTTTC.

The chain links TRBV6-6 to TRBJ1-6; 8 bases fit TRBD1. The CDR3 sequence is 15 residues long. Trimming removed 6 bases from V and 6 bases from J; junction bases left unmatched: 7. Germline assignment: CDR1 MNHNY and CDR2 SVGAGI (reference sequence). The CDR3 protein is CASSSRDRPNSPLHF. The CDR3, as DNA: TGTGCCAGCAGCTCCCGGGACAGGCCTAATTCACCCCTCCACTTT.

The CDR3 here is CASSLRGTGELFF. CDR3 in DNA: TGTGCCAGCAGCCTCAGGGGCACCGGGGAGCTGTTTTTT. The chain links TRBV27 to TRBJ2-2; a weak D match, TRBD1 (6 bases). This CDR3 has 13 amino acids. The germline V gene encodes CDR1 MNHEY and CDR2 SMNVEV (reference sequence). V was shortened by 6 bases and J by 4 bases, with 9 bases between the two germline ends.

The chain joins TRBV5-1 to TRBJ2-4, with D perhaps TRBD2 (6 bases). CDR3 size: 20 residues. The V end lost 0 bases, the J end lost 3 bases, and 25 bases lay between the germline ends. Germline CDR1 reads SGHRS; CDR2 reads YFSETQ. The CDR3 region is CASSLERFPRGVVGKNIQYF. In DNA, the CDR3 is TGCGCCAGCAGCTTGGAACGTTTTCCCCGCGGGGTAGTAGGCAAAAACATTCAGTACTTC.

This chain joins TRBV28 and TRBJ1-5, with unresolved D. V shed 5 bases and J shed 4 bases, with 18 bases lying between them. Germline V gene lookup returns CDR1 MDHEN and CDR2 SYDVKM. The CDR3 totals 16 residues. In nucleotides, the CDR3 is TGTGCCAGCAGTCCTCTCTCAAACGGGTTTAATCAGCCCCAGCATTTT. Amino acid sequence: CASSPLSNGFNQPQHF.

The gene calls are TRBV12-3 or TRBV12-4 and TRBJ1-1; 7 bases fit TRBD1. This CDR3 is built from 13 residues. The ends lost 6 bases at V and 11 bases at J; junction bases unmatched: 12. This CDR3 is CASSETGKIPAFF. For the CDR3, the DNA is TGTGCCAGCAGCGAGACAGGGAAAATCCCCGCTTTCTTT.

Notes on this clone: Other DNA sequences in this sample translate to the same CDR3. The chain is built from TRBV2 and TRBJ1-4, with 10 positions matching TRBD1. The CDR3 loop spans 14 amino acids. V dropped 5 bases and J dropped 7; count of bases not matched to a gene: 4. The germline gives CDR1 SNHLY, CDR2 FYNNEI. Here the CDR3 reads CASSRQGASEKLFF. DNA of the CDR3: TGTGCCAGCAGTAGACAGGGGGCAAGTGAAAAACTGTTTTTT.

This chain links TRBV5-4 with TRBJ2-5; 10 bases align to TRBD1. CDR1 and CDR2 from the germline V gene are SGHNT and YYREEE (reference sequence). V lost 4 bases and J lost 4; bases outside the gene matches: 10. There are 16 residues in the CDR3. CDR3 loop: CASSPARDRGLETQYF. The CDR3 DNA sequence: TGTGCCAGCAGCCCGGCCCGGGACAGGGGACTAGAGACCCAGTACTTC.

CDR3 sequence reads: CASRETSGATYEQYF. CDR3 coding DNA: TGTGCCAGCAGGGAGACTAGCGGGGCGACCTACGAGCAGTACTTC. This chain uses TRBV27 with TRBJ2-7; TRBD2 agrees at 11 bases. Germline V gene data show CDR1 as MNHEY and CDR2 as SMNVEV (reference sequence). V dropped 6 bases and J dropped 2; count of bases not matched to a gene: 6. This CDR3 is 15 amino acids long.

This chain uses TRBV11-3 with TRBJ2-1; 9 bases map to TRBD1. J lost 4 bases, V lost 6 bases, and 4 bases had no gene match. The germline V gene has CDR1 SGHNT and CDR2 YENEEA. The CDR3 is made up of 14 amino acids. CDR3 coding DNA: TGTGCCAGCAGACAGGGGGCCGAGTACAATGAGCAGTTCTTC. Translating it yields CASRQGAEYNEQFF.

The CDR3 bases are TGTGCCAGCAGCCCTGGAGTCGGGTTCCAGTACGAGCAGTACTTC. It yields the protein CASSPGVGFQYEQYF. The chain is built from TRBV5-6 and TRBJ2-7; D is unclear. The CDR3 is 15 residues long. V shed 4 bases and J shed 4 bases, with 18 bases lying between them. The germline gives CDR1 SGHDT, CDR2 YYEEEE. Drawing the rest from reference TRBV5-6 and TRBJ2-7, the complete variable domain is DAGVTQSPTHLIKTRGQQVTLRCSPKSGHDTVSWYQQALGQGPQFIFQYYEEEERQRGNFPDRFSGHQFPNYSSELNVNALLLGDSALYLCASSPGVGFQYEQYFGPGTRLTVT.

The chain uses TRBV27 and TRBJ2-5; 7 positions agree with TRBD2. CDR1 and CDR2 from the germline V gene are MNHEY and SMNVEV (reference sequence). The ends lost 2 bases at V and 7 bases at J; junction bases unmatched: 10. The CDR3 has 15 residues. CDR3 coding DNA: TGTGCCAGCAGTTTAAAGGTTGGCGGGAGAGGGACCCAGTACTTC. This codes for CASSLKVGGRGTQYF.

The chain links TRBV3-1 (or the pseudogene TRBV3-2) to TRBJ2-7; TRBD1 agrees at 7 bases. CDR1 is LGHDT, CDR2 YNNKEL, per germline (reference sequence). V lost 2 bases, J lost 6 bases, and 4 bases stayed unmatched. This CDR3 is 13 amino acids long. The CDR3 loop reads CASSQPRTGEQYF. CDR3 nucleotide sequence: TGTGCCAGCAGCCAACCCCGGACAGGCGAGCAGTACTTC.

This clone was observed once. CDR3 region: CASSPQGLDYGYTF. The CDR3 region has the DNA TGTGCCAGTAGTCCACAGGGATTAGACTATGGCTACACCTTC. The rearrangement uses TRBV19 and TRBJ1-2; tentative D call: TRBD1 (6 bases). The CDR3 totals 14 residues. Germline V gene lookup returns CDR1 LNHDA and CDR2 SQIVND (reference sequence). Between the trimmed V and J ends, which lost 5 bases and 3 bases, there was a span of 13 bases.

The rearrangement uses TRBV7-6 and TRBJ2-5; 11 bases match TRBD2. V was pared by 10 bases and J by 4 bases, with 11 bases of the junction left unmatched. Germline CDR1 reads SGHVS; CDR2 reads FNYEAQ. The CDR3 loop spans 15 amino acids. The CDR3 protein is CATQDSGRASETQYF. CDR3 nucleotides: TGTGCCACCCAAGATAGCGGGAGGGCCTCAGAGACCCAGTACTTC.